The clone carrying this T cell receptor beta chain was counted between two and nine times. Its antigen is not known. This sample stems from a study of cytomegalovirus exposure and HLA in healthy donors. Study-level information: Ancestry clustering placed 70% to 90% of under 450 genotyped donors in the Caucasian-associated cluster. Notes on the study in general: An analysis that was carried out later associated approximately 15,000 TCR beta sequences with HLA alleles at 0.05 false discovery rate.

Healthy donors of bone marrow made up the group. PCR employed 60 Vbeta and 13 Jbeta primers. Some clones are missing from TCRdb's copy, which holds only in-frame ones; the method was immunoSEQ multiplex PCR. Of fewer than 250,000 clones detected, roughly three quarters appear once; the ten largest clones hold more than 0.35%. Germline CDR1 reads SGHNT; CDR2 reads YENEEA. The trim removed 3 bases at V and 2 bases at J, leaving 2 bases unmatched. CDR3 length: 14 amino acids. Sequences were obtained from PBMCs. The V gene is TRBV11-3, the J gene TRBJ2-3; TRBD2 aligns across 7 bases. The origin of this receptor is a male donor in good health and CMV-seropositive. CDR3 protein: CASSFGGTTDTQYF. As DNA, the CDR3 is TGTGCCAGCAGCTTCGGGGGGACCACAGATACGCAGTATTTT.